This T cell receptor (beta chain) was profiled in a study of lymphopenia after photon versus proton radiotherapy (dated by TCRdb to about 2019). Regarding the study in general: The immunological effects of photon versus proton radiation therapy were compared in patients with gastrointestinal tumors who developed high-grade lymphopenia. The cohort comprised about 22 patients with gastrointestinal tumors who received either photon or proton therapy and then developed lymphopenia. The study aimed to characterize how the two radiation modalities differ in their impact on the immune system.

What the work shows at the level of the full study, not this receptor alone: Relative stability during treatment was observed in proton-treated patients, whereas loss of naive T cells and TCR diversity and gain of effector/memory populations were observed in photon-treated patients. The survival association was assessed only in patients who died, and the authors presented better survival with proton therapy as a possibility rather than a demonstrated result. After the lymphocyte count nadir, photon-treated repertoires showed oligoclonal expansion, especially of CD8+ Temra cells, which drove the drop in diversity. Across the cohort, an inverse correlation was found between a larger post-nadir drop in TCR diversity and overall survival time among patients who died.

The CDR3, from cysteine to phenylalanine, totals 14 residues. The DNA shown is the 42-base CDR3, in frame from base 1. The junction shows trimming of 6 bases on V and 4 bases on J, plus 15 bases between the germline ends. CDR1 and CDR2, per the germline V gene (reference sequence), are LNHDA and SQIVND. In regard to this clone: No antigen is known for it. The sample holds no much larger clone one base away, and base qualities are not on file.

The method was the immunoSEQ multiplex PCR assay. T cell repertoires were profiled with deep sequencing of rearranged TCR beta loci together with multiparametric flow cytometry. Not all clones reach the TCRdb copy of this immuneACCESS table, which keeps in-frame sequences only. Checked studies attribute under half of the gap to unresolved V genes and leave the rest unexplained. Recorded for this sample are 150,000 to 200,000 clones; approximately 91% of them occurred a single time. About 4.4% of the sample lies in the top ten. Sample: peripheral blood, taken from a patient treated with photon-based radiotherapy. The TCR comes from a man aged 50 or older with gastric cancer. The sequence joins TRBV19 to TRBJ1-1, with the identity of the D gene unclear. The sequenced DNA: TGTGCCAGTAGAAGTCTGGAGGCACCCACTGAAGCTTTCTTT. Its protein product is CASRSLEAPTEAFF.